This entry features one T cell receptor beta chain sequence. What it binds is unknown. Repertoires were generated with immunoSEQ multiplex PCR, while TCRdb's copy carries only in-frame clones and drops some. This table holds 57,000 or so clones, under 85% found once. The data derive from a study of vaccination effects on CD4 cells after COVID-19. Having been cultured for ten to eleven days, the cells underwent CD4+ T cell isolation. All participants had two doses of either the BNT162b2 or mRNA-1273 vaccine. Half of the medium was exchanged for IL-2 medium on both days 3 and 7. There are 14 residues in the CDR3. V was cut by 2 bases and J by 2 bases, with 8 bases left in between. Germline-derived CDR1 and CDR2 are SGHTA and FQGNSA. Whole-study findings and limits: Convalescent patients were few in the study, and early post-infection timepoints were absent. Of the vaccine-induced clones from healthy vaccinees, merely 1 of 255 recognized common cold coronaviruses as well.

The chain employs TRBV7-2 and TRBJ2-3; D unclear. This receptor was identified in a human donor who received a COVID-19 vaccine. Here the sequenced sample was CD4+ T cells from PBMCs cultured without peptide, taken after COVID-19 vaccination. The DNA of the CDR3 is TGTGCCAGCAGCTTACGGTATCACACAGATACGCAGTATTTT. Protein: CASSLRYHTDTQYF.